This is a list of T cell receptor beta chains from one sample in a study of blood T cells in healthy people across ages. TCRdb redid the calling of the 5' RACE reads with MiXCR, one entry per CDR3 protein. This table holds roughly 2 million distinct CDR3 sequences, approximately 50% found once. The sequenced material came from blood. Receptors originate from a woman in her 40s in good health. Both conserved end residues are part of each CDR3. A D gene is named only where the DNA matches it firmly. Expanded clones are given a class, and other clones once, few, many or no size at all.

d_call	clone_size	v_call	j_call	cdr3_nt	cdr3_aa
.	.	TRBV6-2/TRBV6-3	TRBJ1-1	TGTGCCAGCAGTTACTCGATAGCGGCAGCCCTCAACACTGAAACTTTCTTT	CASSYSIAAALNTETFF
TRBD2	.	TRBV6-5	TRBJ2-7	TGTGCCAGCAGGTCCTCGGGAGGGTCCTACGAGCAGTACTTC	CASRSSGGSYEQYF
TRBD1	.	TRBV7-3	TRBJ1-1	TGTGCCAGCAGCTTCGACAGGGCCACTGAAGCTTTCTTT	CASSFDRATEAFF
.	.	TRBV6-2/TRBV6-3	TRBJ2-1	TGTGCCTCGCGAATAAACTACAATGAGCAGTTCTTC	CASRINYNEQFF
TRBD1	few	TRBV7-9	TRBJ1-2	TGTGCCAGCAGCTTAGCGCTAGCCGGAGGGGGCCCTAACTATGGCTACACCTTC	CASSLALAGGGPNYGYTF
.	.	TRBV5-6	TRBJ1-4	TGTGCCAGCAGCCTTCAACCGGATGAAAAACTGTTTTTT	CASSLQPDEKLFF
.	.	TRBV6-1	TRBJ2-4	TGTGCCAGCGGTATCCGGGGGTTAAACATTCAGTACTTC	CASGIRGLNIQYF
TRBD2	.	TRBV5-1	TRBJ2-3	TGCGCCAGCAGAGGCGGACTAGCGGGGGGCTGGGGAGATACGCAGTATTTT	CASRGGLAGGWGDTQYF
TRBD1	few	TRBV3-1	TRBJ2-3	TGTGCCAGCAGCCAATACTGGACAGGTCGAAACACAGATACGCAGTATTTT	CASSQYWTGRNTDTQYF
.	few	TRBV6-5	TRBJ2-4	TGTGCCAGCAGCTCCACCTCAGGGGCAGACATTCAGTACTTC	CASSSTSGADIQYF
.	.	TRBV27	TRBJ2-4	TGTGCCAGCAGGCCCGGCAACCAAAACATTCAGTACTTC	CASRPGNQNIQYF
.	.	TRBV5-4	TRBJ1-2	TGTGCCAGCAGCTCCAACCCAACAGGGAGCTATGGTTACACCTTC	CASSSNPTGSYGYTF
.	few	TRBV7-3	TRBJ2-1	TGTGCCAGCAGCTTAAAACGGACCGCCTACAATGAGCAGTTCTTC	CASSLKRTAYNEQFF
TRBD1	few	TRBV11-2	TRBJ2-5	TGTGCCAGCAGCCAGTACAGGGGACGCCAAGAGACCCAGTACTTC	CASSQYRGRQETQYF
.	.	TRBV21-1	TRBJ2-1	TGTGCCAGCAGTGGGAACAGTAACCTCAATGAGCAGTTCTTC	CASSGNSNLNEQFF
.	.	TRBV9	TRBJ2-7	TGTGCCAGCAGCCTGTCAGATAAAAGTAGAGTAAACTACGAGCAGTACTTC	CASSLSDKSRVNYEQYF
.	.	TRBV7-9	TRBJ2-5	TGTGCCAGCAGCTTATACGCAGGGCCCGCAGAGACCCAGTACTTC	CASSLYAGPAETQYF
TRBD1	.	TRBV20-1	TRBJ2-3	TGCAGTGGGGGGGACAGGCTTCGGGTTTGGTCAGATACGCAGTATTTT	CSGGDRLRVWSDTQYF
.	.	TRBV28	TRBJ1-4	TGTGCCAGCGTAACAGGAACTAATGAAAAACTGTTTTTT	CASVTGTNEKLFF
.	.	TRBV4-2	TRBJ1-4	TGTGCCAGCAGCCAAGCCCCCGTGGGGGTTAATGAAAAACTGTTTTTT	CASSQAPVGVNEKLFF
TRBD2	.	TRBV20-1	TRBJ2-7	TGCAGTGCTAGTGGAGCGGGGGGGAGTAGCTCCTACAATGAGCGGTACTTC	CSASGAGGSSSYNERYF
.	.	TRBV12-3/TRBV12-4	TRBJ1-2	TGTGCCAGCAGTTTAGTGAGGGGGGGGTACTATGGCTACACCTTC	CASSLVRGGYYGYTF
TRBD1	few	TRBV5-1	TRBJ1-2	TGCGCCAGCAGCTTGGACAGGGGGCAGGGTGGCTACACCTTC	CASSLDRGQGGYTF